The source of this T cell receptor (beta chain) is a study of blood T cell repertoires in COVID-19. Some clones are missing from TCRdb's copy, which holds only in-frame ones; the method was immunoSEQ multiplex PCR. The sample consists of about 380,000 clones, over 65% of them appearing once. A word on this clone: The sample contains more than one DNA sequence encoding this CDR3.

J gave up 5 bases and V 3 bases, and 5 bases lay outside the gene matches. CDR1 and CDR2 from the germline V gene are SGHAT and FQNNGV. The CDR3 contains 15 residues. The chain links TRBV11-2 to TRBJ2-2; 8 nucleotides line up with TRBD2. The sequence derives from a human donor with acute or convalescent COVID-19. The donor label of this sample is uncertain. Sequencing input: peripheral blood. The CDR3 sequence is CASSLIAGNTGELFF. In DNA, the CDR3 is TGTGCCAGCAGCTTGATAGCGGGAAATACCGGGGAGCTGTTTTTT.